These 16 T cell receptor beta chains share one sample of origin, sequenced in a study of immune cell composition in non-small cell lung cancer. Clones were sequenced by immunoSEQ multiplex PCR, and TCRdb holds only the in-frame ones, with some missing. The repertoire holds about 2,500 clones, roughly three quarters seen once, with more than 4.5% in the top ten. Sequenced sample: lung tumor tissue. The receptors were gathered from a human donor with non-small cell lung cancer.

This clone was picked up one time. The chain uses TRBV6-6 and TRBJ1-5, with unresolved D. This CDR3 region has 14 residues. The germline CDR1 and CDR2 sequences are MNHNY and SVGAGI (reference sequence). The V end lost 6 bases, the J end lost 0 bases, and 9 bases lay between the germline ends. CDR3 nucleotide sequence: TGTGCCAGCAGCCACTACAATAGCAATCAGCCCCAGCATTTT. Its translation: CASSHYNSNQPQHF.

The chain couples TRBV5-1 to TRBJ2-3, with 9 bases aligning to TRBD1. Germline CDR1 SGHRS, CDR2 YFSETQ. The CDR3 is 15 residues long. The junction had 4 bases not matched to a gene; V was cut back by 0 bases and J by 5 bases. The CDR3: CASSLVGQGLDTQYF. The CDR3 bases are TGCGCCAGCAGCTTGGTGGGACAGGGATTAGATACGCAGTATTTT.

This clone is large by share. CDR3 coding DNA: TGTGCCAGCTCACCATCCGGAACCACAGGGAGCACTGAAGCTTTCTTT. It specifies CASSPSGTTGSTEAFF. The chain couples TRBV18 to TRBJ1-1; tentative D call: TRBD1 (6 bases). This CDR3 contains 16 residues. The V gene's germline CDR1 is KGHSH and CDR2 LQKENI. Trimming stripped 2 bases from V and 4 bases from J, with 17 bases between.

The chain recombines TRBV2 with TRBJ2-4; 7 nucleotides line up with TRBD1. Trimming cost V 5 bases and J 14 bases; bases outside gene matches: 12. Germline lookup yields CDR1 SNHLY and CDR2 FYNNEI. The length of the CDR3 is 13 residues. This CDR3 is CASSYLITGDKYF. The CDR3 DNA follows: TGTGCCAGCAGTTATTTAATTACAGGGGACAAGTACTTC.

V gene TRBV28 combines with J gene TRBJ2-1, with TRBD2 matching 13 bases. The germline V gene has CDR1 MDHEN and CDR2 SYDVKM. The CDR3 sequence is 19 residues long. J lost 0 bases, V lost 6 bases, and 11 bases had no gene match. The CDR3 DNA is TGTGCCAGCAGCACCACACTAGCGGGAGGGAGGAGCTCCTACAATGAGCAGTTCTTC. Translated, it gives CASSTTLAGGRSSYNEQFF.

V and J are TRBV9 and TRBJ2-6, with D possibly TRBD1 on 5 matching bases. Trimming pared 1 base from V and 11 bases from J, leaving 13 bases between. The CDR3 spans 14 residues. Germline assignment: CDR1 SGDLS and CDR2 YYNGEE. CDR3: CASSVRGFGDVLTF. The CDR3 DNA reads as TGTGCCAGCAGCGTAAGGGGATTTGGGGACGTCCTGACTTTC.

This chain uses TRBV5-4 with TRBJ1-2; 9 bases match TRBD1. Germline V CDR1 and CDR2: SGHNT, YYREEE (reference sequence). Unmatched junction bases numbered 15, after V lost 4 bases and J lost 5 bases. The CDR3 length is 17 residues. CDR3 residues: CASSGGTGTLKGYGYTF. CDR3 in DNA: TGTGCCAGCAGCGGAGGGACAGGGACTCTTAAGGGGTATGGCTACACCTTC.

This sequence joins TRBV19 and TRBJ1-5; a weak D match, TRBD1 (6 bases). Per germline, CDR1 LNHDA and CDR2 SQIVND (reference sequence). V lost 1 base, J lost 5 bases, and 18 bases lay in between. The length of the CDR3 is 17 residues. CDR3 residues: CASSIAAAGVIYQPQHF. The CDR3 DNA reads as TGTGCCAGTAGTATAGCCGCGGCAGGGGTAATATATCAGCCCCAGCATTTT.

The chain combines TRBV28 with TRBJ1-2; 7 bases map to TRBD1. V shed 6 bases, J shed 8 bases, and the junction held 9 bases outside the gene matches. Germline V gives CDR1 MDHEN, CDR2 SYDVKM. The CDR3 spans 13 residues. CDR3 loop: CASRPDRRSGYTF. DNA for the CDR3: TGTGCCAGCAGGCCGGACAGGAGGAGCGGCTACACCTTC.

The V call is TRBV10-3, the J call TRBJ1-2; 10 bases align to TRBD1. The CDR3 contains 16 residues. CDR1 and CDR2 from the germline V gene are ENHRY and SYGVKD. The junction had 12 bases not matched to a gene; V was cut back by 5 bases and J by 6 bases. The CDR3 protein is CAISPSEGQGPNGYTF. The CDR3 DNA follows: TGTGCCATCAGTCCCTCAGAGGGACAGGGGCCCAATGGCTACACCTTC.

The gene calls are TRBV5-1 and TRBJ2-5; 10 bases line up with TRBD2. CDR1 is SGHRS, CDR2 YFSETQ, per germline. The V segment lost 2 bases and the J segment 5 bases; nucleotides outside the gene matches: 9. This CDR3 is 16 amino acids long. The CDR3 loop is CASSFGSGRAGETQYF. The DNA for the CDR3 is TGCGCCAGCAGCTTTGGAAGCGGGAGGGCCGGGGAGACCCAGTACTTC.

This chain connects TRBV5-1 to TRBJ2-7; the match to TRBD2 covers 13 bases. Per germline, CDR1 SGHRS and CDR2 YFSETQ. The CDR3 has 15 amino acids. Unmatched junction bases numbered 7, after V lost 3 bases and J lost 7 bases. CDR3 DNA sequence: TGCGCCAGCAGCTCCCCGGGACTAGCGGGGAAGGAGCAGTACTTC. Translation: CASSSPGLAGKEQYF.

The chain carries TRBV19 and TRBJ2-4, with D hard to call. CDR3 length: 14 amino acids. Germline V gene lookup returns CDR1 LNHDA and CDR2 SQIVND (reference sequence). V lost 5 bases, J lost 2 bases, and 10 bases lay in between. In DNA, the CDR3 is TGTGCCAGTAGTCTTAGTGCGTCCAAAAACATTCAGTACTTC. Its protein product is CASSLSASKNIQYF.

The rearrangement joins TRBV5-1 to TRBJ2-3; 10 bases agree with TRBD2. This CDR3 has 15 residues. The germline CDR1 and CDR2 sequences are SGHRS and YFSETQ. The trim removed 2 bases at V and 5 bases at J, leaving 5 bases unmatched. The DNA for the CDR3 is TGCGCCAGCAGCTTCCAGGGACTAGCGCAAGATACGCAGTATTTT. Protein: CASSFQGLAQDTQYF.

The chain has TRBV27 and TRBJ2-1; 9 nucleotides align to TRBD2. This CDR3 is built from 17 residues. The J segment lost 8 bases and the V segment lost 5 bases, leaving 16 bases of the junction unmatched. Germline CDR1 MNHEY, CDR2 SMNVEV (reference sequence). DNA for the CDR3: TGTGCCAGCAGTCCTTATCCCGGGCGGGGGGGCCGTTATGAGCAGTTCTTC. This codes for CASSPYPGRGGRYEQFF.

The chain recombines TRBV5-5 with TRBJ2-7, with 8 positions matching TRBD1. CDR1 and CDR2 from the germline V gene are SGHKS and YYEKEE (reference sequence). This CDR3 comprises 15 residues. The ends lost 4 bases at V and 3 bases at J; junction bases unmatched: 9. CDR3 bases: TGTGCCAGCAGCGCTGCCGGGACAGGCGGCTACGAGCAGTACTTC. Its translation: CASSAAGTGGYEQYF.